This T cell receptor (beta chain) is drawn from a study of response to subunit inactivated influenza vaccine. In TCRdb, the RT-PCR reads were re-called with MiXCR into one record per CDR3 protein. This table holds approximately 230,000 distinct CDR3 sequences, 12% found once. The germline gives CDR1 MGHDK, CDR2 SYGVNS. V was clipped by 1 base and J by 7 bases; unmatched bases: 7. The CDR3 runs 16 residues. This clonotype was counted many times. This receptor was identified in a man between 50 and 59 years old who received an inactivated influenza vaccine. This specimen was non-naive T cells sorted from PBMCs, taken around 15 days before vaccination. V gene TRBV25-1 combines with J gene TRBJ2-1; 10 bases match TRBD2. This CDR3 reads CASSEFTLAGDNEQFF. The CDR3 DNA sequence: TGTGCCAGCAGTGAATTTACTCTAGCGGGAGATAATGAGCAGTTCTTC.